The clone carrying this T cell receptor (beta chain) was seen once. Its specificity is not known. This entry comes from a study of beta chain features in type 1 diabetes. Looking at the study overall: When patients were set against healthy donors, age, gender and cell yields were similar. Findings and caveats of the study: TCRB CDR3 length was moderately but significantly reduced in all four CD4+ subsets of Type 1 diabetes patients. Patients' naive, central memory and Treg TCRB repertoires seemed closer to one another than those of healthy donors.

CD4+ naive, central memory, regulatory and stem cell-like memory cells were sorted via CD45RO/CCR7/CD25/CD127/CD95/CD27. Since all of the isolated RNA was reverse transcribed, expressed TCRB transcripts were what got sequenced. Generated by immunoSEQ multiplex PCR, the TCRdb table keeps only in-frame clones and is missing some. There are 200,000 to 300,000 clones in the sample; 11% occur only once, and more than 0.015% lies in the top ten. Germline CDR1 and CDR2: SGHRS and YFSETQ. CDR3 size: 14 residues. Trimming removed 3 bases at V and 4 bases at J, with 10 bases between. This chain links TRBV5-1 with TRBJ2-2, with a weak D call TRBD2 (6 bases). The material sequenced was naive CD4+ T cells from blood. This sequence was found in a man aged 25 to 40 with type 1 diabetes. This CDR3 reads CASSSLGGTGELFF. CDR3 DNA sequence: TGCGCCAGCAGCTCCTTGGGGGGCACCGGGGAGCTGTTTTTT.